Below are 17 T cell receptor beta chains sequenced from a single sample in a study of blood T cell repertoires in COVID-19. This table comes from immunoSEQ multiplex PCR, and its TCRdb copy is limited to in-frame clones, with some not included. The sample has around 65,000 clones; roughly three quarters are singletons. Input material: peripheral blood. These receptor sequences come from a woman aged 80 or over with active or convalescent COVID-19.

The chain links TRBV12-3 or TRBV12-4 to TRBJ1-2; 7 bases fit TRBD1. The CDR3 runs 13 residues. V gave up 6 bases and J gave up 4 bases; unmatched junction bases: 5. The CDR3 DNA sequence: TGTGCCAGCAGGCCGACAGGGTTCTATGGCTACACCTTC. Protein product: CASRPTGFYGYTF.

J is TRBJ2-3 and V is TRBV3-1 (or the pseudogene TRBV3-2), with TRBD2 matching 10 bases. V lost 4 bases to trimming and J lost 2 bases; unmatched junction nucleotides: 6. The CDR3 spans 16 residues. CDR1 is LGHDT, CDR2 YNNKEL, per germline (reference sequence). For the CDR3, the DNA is TGTGCCAGCAGCCGAAGAGCGGGGGGGCTCACAGATACGCAGTATTTT. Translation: CASSRRAGGLTDTQYF.

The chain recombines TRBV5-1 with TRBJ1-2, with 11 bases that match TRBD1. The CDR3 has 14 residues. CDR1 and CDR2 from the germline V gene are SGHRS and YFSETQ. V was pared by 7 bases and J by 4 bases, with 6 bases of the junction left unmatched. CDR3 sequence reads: CASSTGTGGYGYTF. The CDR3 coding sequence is TGCGCCAGCTCTACCGGGACAGGGGGCTATGGCTACACCTTC.

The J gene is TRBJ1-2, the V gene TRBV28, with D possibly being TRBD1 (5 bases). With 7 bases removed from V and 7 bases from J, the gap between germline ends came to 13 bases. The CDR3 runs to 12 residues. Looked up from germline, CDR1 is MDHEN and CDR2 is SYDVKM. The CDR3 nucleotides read TGTGCCAGCATTAATCAGGGATTTGGCTACACCTTC. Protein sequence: CASINQGFGYTF.

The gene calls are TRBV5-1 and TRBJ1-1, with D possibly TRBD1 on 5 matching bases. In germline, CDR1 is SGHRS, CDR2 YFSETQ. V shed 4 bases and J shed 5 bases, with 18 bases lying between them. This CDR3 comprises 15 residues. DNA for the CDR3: TGCGCCAGCAGCCCGGAACCCAGGGTGAGAACTGAAGCTTTCTTT. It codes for CASSPEPRVRTEAFF. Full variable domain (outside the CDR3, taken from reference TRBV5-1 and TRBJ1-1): KAGVTQTPRYLIKTRGQQVTLSCSPISGHRSVSWYQQTPGQGLQFLFEYFSETQRNKGNFPGRFSGRQFSNSRSEMNVSTLELGDSALYLCASSPEPRVRTEAFFGQGTRLTVV.

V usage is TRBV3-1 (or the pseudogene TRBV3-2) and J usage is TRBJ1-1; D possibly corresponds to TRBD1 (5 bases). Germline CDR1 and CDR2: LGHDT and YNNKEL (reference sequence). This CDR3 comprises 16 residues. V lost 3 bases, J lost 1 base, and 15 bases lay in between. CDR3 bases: TGTGCCAGCAGCCACCGCGCCGGGGGGTCGAACACTGAAGCTTTCTTT. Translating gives CASSHRAGGSNTEAFF.

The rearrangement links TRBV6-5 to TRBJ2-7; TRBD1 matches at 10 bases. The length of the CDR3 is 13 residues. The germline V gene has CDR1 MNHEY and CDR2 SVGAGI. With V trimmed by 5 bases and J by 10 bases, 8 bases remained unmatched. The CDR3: CASSRDRGYDQYF. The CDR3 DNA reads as TGTGCCAGCAGTCGGGACAGGGGTTATGATCAGTACTTC.

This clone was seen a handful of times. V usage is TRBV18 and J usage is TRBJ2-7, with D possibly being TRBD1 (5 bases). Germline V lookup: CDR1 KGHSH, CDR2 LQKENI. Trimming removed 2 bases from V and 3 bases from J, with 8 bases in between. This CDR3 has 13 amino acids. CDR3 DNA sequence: TGTGCCAGCTCACCAGGACAAGACTACGAGCAGTACTTC. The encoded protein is CASSPGQDYEQYF.

The DNA of the CDR3 is TGTGCCAGCAGCGCCGGGACTAGCGGGGGCGGGGAGCAGTTCTTC. It yields the protein CASSAGTSGGGEQFF. The gene calls are TRBV7-3 and TRBJ2-1; 14 bases match TRBD2. The CDR3 consists of 15 residues. Trimming cost V 5 bases and J 10 bases; bases outside gene matches: 7. Germline V gives CDR1 SGHTA, CDR2 FQGTGA.

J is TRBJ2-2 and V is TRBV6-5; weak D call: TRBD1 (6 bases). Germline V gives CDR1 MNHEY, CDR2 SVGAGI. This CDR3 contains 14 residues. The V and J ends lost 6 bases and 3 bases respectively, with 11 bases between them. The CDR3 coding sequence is TGTGCCAGCAGGCAGGGGCAGGACACCGGGGAGCTGTTTTTT. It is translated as CASRQGQDTGELFF.

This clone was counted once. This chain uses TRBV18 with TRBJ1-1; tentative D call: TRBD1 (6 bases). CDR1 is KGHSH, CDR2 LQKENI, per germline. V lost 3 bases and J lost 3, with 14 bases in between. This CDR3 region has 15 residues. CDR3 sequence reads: CASSPIQGRDTEAFF. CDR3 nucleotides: TGTGCCAGCTCACCTATACAGGGAAGGGACACTGAAGCTTTCTTT.

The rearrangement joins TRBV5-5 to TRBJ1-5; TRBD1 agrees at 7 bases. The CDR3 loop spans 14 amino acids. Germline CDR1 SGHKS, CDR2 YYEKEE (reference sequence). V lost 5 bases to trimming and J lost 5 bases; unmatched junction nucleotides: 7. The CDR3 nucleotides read TGTGCCAGCAGGTTCGGGACAGCTGATCAGCCCCAGCATTTT. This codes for CASRFGTADQPQHF. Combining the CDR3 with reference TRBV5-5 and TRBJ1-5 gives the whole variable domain DAGVTQSPTHLIKTRGQQVTLRCSPISGHKSVSWYQQVLGQGPQFIFQYYEKEERGRGNFPDRFSARQFPNYSSELNVNALLLGDSALYLCASRFGTADQPQHFGDGTRLSIL.

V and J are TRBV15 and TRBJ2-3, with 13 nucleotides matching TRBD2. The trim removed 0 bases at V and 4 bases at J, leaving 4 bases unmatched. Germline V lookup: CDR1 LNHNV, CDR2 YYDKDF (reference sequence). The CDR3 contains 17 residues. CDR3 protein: CATSRDPTSGGPDTQYF. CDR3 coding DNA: TGTGCCACCAGCAGAGACCCGACTAGCGGGGGGCCAGATACGCAGTATTTT.

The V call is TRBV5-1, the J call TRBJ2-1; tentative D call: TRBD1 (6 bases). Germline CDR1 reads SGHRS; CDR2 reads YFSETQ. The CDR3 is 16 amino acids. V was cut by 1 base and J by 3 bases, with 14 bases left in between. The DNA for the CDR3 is TGCGCCAGCAGCTTGACCTCCTCCAGGGGCTACAATGAGCAGTTCTTC. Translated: CASSLTSSRGYNEQFF.

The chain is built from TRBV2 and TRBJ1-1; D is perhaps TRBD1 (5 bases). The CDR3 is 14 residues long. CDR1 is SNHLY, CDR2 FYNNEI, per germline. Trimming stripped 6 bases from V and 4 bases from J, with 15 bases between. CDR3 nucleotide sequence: TGTGCCAGCAGCCCCAGGGAATTGTTCACTGAAGCTTTCTTT. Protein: CASSPRELFTEAFF.

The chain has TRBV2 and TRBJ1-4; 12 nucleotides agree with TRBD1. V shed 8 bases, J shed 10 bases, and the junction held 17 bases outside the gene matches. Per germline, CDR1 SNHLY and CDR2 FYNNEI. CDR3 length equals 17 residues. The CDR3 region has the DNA TGTGCCAGCTCTATGTGGGGACAGGGGGCGCGGGTCGGAAAACTGTTTTTT. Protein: CASSMWGQGARVGKLFF.

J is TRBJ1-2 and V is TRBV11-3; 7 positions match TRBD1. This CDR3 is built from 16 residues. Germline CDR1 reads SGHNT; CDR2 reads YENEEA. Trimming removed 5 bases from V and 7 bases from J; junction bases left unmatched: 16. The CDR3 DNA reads TGTGCCAGCAGCCGGCAAGAGACAGGGTCTCGGGGTGGCTACACCTTC. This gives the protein CASSRQETGSRGGYTF.